This T cell receptor (beta chain) stems from a study of T-cell reconstitution after alpha-beta-depleted transplantation in children. The CDR3 loop spans 23 amino acids. Germline CDR1 and CDR2: ENHRY and SYGVKD. J gave up 0 bases and V 2 bases, and 24 bases lay outside the gene matches. Preparation of the TCRbeta library used unique molecular identifiers. TCRdb used MiXCR to reprocess the PCR reads, holding one entry per CDR3 protein. The data show about 300,000 distinct CDR3 sequences, nearly 8% seen once. Findings and caveats of the study: Surviving recipient T cells and intrathymic progenitors accounted for some patients' high TCRbeta diversity at day 60. Hyperexpanded clones declined; after one year, newly produced T cells mostly supplied diversity. Expanded graft clones, several hundred of them, were reportedly the source of alpha-beta T cells about two months after transplant.

This clonotype occurred a few times. Its antigen is as yet unknown. The receptor was isolated from a female patient between 2 and 15 years old who had a stem cell transplant for Fanconi anemia, so the T cells may come from the graft donor. The chain has TRBV10-3 and TRBJ2-2; 7 bases fit TRBD1. The source material was peripheral blood, sampled 360 days after TCRalphabeta/CD19-depleted stem cell transplant. CDR3 coding DNA: TGTGCCATCAGTGAGCTTACCACAGGGGTCAGTGCTAGAATGCTTTCGAACACCGGGGAGCTGTTTTTT. This codes for CAISELTTGVSARMLSNTGELFF.